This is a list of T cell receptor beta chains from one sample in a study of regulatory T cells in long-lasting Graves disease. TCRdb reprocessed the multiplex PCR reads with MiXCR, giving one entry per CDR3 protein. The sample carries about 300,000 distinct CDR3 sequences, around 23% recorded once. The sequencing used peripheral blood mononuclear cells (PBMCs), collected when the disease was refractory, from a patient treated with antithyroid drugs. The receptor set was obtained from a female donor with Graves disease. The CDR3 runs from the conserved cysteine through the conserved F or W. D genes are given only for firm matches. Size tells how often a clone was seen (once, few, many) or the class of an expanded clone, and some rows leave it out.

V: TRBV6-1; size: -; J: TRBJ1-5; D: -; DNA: TGTGCCAGCGTCTTAGGGGGAAGAAGCAATCAGCCCCAGCATTTT; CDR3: CASVLGGRSNQPQHF
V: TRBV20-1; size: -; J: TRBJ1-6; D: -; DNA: TGCAGTGCTAAGCCGGCCGGCTCCTATAATTCACCCCTCCACTTT; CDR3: CSAKPAGSYNSPLHF
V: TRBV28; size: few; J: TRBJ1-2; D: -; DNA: TGTGCCAGCAGTTTTGGGGTGTATGGGGGACGCGACTATGGCTACACCTTC; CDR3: CASSFGVYGGRDYGYTF
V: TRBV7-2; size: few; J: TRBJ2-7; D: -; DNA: TGTGCCAGCAGCCAAGATAGGACAACTACCTACGAGCAGTACTTC; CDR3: CASSQDRTTTYEQYF
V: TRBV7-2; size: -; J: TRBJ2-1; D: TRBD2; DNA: TGTGCCAGCAGCCCCACCCCGGGACTAGCGGGAAGTTCGGAGTTCTTC; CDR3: CASSPTPGLAGSSEFF
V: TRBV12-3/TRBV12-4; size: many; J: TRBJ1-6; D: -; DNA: TGTGCCAGCAGTTTAGCGTTGGGCGGGGGTCGTGATTCACCCCTCCACTTT; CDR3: CASSLALGGGRDSPLHF
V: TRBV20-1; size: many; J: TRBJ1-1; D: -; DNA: TGCAGTGCTAGAGGAGTAGGGGCTGAAGCTTTCTTT; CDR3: CSARGVGAEAFF
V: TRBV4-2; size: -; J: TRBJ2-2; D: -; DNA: TGTGCCAGCAGCCAAGATAAGGAAGGGATCGGGGAGCTGTTTTTT; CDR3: CASSQDKEGIGELFF
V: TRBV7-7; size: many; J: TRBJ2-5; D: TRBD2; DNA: TGTGCTAGCAGCTTACTAGCGGGAGTTGGGGTCGTTGAGACCCAGTACTTC; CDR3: CASSLLAGVGVVETQYF
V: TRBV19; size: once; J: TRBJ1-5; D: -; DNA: TGTGCCAGTAGTTACAGGGCGGGGTGGCAGCCCCAGCATTTT; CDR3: CASSYRAGWQPQHF
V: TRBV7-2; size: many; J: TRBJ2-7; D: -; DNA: TGTGCCAGCAGCTTAGACAGTAGCGGCTACGAGCAGTACTTC; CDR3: CASSLDSSGYEQYF
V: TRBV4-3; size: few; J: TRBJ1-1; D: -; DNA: TGCGCCAGCAGCCAAGAACGGTGGGGTGGGGTAAACACTGAAGCTTTCTTT; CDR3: CASSQERWGGVNTEAFF
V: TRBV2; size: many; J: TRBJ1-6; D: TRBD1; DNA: TGTGCCAGCAGTGTGAACCAGGGGGCCCTAAATTCACCCCTCCACTTT; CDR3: CASSVNQGALNSPLHF
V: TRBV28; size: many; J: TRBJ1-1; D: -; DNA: TGTGCCAGCGGAACGGGACGGAGCCTTATCGATGCTGAAGCTTTCTTT; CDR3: CASGTGRSLIDAEAFF
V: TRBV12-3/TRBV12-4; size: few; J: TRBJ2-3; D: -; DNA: TGTGCCAGCACCCCCGGGCCGGGAGTGAGCACAGATACGCAGTATTTT; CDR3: CASTPGPGVSTDTQYF
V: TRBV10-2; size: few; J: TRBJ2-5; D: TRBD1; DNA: TGCGCCAGCAGGAAAGACAGGGTGCAAGAGACCCAGTACTTC; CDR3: CASRKDRVQETQYF
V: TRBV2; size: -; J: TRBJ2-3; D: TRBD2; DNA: TGTGCCAGCAGTGATGGGAGAACTAGCGGGTTGACAGATACGCAGTATTTT; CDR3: CASSDGRTSGLTDTQYF
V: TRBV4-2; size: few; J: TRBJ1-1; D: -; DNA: TGTGCCAGCAGCCAGGTAGACGGGGACGCTGAAGCTTTCTTT; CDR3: CASSQVDGDAEAFF
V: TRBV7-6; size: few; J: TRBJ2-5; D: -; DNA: TGTGCCAGCAGCTTAGGGTGGGACCAAGAGACCCAGTACTTC; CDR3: CASSLGWDQETQYF
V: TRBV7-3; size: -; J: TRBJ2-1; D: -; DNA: TGTGCCAGCAGCTTACACCCTAGCTCCTACAATGAGCAGTTCTTC; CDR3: CASSLHPSSYNEQFF
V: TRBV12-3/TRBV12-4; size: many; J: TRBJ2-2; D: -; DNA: TGTGCCAGCAGTTTCGGCCTAAACACCGGGGAGCTGTTTTTT; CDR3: CASSFGLNTGELFF
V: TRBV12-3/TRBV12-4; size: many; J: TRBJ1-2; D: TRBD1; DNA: TGTGCCAGCAACGCCAGGGGGGACTTTCGTGGCTACACCTTC; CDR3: CASNARGDFRGYTF
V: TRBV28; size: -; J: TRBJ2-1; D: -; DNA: TGTGCCAGCAGCCCCGACCGTTACAATGAGCAGTTCTTC; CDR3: CASSPDRYNEQFF
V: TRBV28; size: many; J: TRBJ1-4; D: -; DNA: TGTGCCAGCAGTTTAACGTCTGGGCCTAATGAAAAACTGTTTTTT; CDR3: CASSLTSGPNEKLFF
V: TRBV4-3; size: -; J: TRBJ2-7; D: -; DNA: TGCGCCAGCAGCCAAGATCGGGGGAGTCCCTACGAGCAGTACTTC; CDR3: CASSQDRGSPYEQYF
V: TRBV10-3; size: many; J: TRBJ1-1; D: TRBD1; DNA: TGTGCCATCGGCGGGACAGGGAACACTGAAGCTTTCTTT; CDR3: CAIGGTGNTEAFF
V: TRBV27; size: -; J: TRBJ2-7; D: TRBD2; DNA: TGTGCCAGCAGTCCAACCCCCGTAGCGGGACCCAGCCACGAGCAGTACTTC; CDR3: CASSPTPVAGPSHEQYF
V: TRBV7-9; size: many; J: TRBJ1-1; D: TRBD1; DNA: TGTGCCAGCAGTTCGGGGACAGGGAACACTGAAGCTTTCTTT; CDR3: CASSSGTGNTEAFF
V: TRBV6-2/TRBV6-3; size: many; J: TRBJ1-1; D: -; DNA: TGTGCCAGCAGTTACGGTGTCACTGAAGCTTTCTTT; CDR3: CASSYGVTEAFF
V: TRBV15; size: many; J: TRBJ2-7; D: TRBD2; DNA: TGTGCCACCAGCAGGACTAGCGGGAGGGTTTACGAGCAGTACTTC; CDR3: CATSRTSGRVYEQYF
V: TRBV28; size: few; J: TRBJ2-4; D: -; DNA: TGTGCCAGCAGCTGGGGTACCGGCCTAGCCAAAAACATTCAGTACTTC; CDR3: CASSWGTGLAKNIQYF
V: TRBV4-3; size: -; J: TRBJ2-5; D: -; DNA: TGCGCCAGCAGCCAAGAACCGGGAGCCGTAGAGACCCAGTACTTC; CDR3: CASSQEPGAVETQYF
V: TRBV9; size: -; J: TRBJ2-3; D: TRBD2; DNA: TGTGCCAGCAGCCAACGAAGCGGGGCCCCCACAGATACGCAGTATTTT; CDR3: CASSQRSGAPTDTQYF
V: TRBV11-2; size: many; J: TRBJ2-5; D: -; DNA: TGTGCCAGCAGCTTAGAACCAGGGATGGTGGAGACCCAGTACTTC; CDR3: CASSLEPGMVETQYF
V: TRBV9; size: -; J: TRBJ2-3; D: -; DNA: TGTGCCAGCAGCGTAGTGATGGGCGGGACGCAGTATTTT; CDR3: CASSVVMGGTQYF
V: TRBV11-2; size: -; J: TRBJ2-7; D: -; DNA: TGTGCCAGCAGCTTAGTCAGAGACTACGAGCAGTACTTC; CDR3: CASSLVRDYEQYF
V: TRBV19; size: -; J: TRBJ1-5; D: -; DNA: TGTGCCAGTAGTATCTTCAGGGGTAGCAATCAGCCCCAGCATTTT; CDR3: CASSIFRGSNQPQHF
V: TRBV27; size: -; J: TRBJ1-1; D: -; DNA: TGTGCCAGCAGTTTATCTGGAGGGAGCCCTGAAGCTTTCTTT; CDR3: CASSLSGGSPEAFF
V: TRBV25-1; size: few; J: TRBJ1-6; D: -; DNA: TGTGCCAGCAGTGATTCCTTGAGAGGGGGGGTTAATTCACCCCTCCACTTT; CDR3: CASSDSLRGGVNSPLHF
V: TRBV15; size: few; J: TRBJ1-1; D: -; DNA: TGTGCCACCAGCAGAGATCGAGACACTGAAGCTTTCTTT; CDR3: CATSRDRDTEAFF